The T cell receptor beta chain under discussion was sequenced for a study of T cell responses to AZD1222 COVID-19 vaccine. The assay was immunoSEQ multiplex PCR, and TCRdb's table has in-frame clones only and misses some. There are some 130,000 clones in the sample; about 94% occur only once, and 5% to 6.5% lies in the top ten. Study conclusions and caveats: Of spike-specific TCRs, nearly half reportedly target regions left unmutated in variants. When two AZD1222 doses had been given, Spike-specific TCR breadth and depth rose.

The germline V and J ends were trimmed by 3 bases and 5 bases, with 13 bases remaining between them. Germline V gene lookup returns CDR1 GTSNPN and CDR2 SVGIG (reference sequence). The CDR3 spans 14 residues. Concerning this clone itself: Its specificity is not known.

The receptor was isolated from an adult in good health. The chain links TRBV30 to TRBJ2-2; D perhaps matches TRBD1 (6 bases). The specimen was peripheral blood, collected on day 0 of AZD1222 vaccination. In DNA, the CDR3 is TGTGCCTGGAGGAGGGGGTCGGTTACCGGGGAGCTGTTTTTT. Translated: CAWRRGSVTGELFF.